Here is one T cell receptor (beta chain) with its context. Its antigen is undetermined. Samples were taken at extremely preterm deliveries at about 22-27 weeks of gestation. Each sample had roughly 19,000–100,000 sorted naive CD8+ T cells. The germline gives CDR1 ENHRY, CDR2 SYGVKD. The CDR3 consists of 12 residues. J was trimmed by 6 bases and V by 2 bases; bases with no gene match: 0. This specimen comes from a study of naive CD8 T cells in extremely preterm neonates. The study, taken as a whole, reports: Relative to older groups, preterm infants had shorter, less trimmed CDR3s with fewer N additions. CDR3 nucleotide sharing was approximately 2.8% in preterm, 0.4% term, approximately 0.028% children, over 0.0085% adults. Preterm neonates had significantly lower iChao1 richness than other age groups.

Clones were read by immunoSEQ multiplex PCR, and TCRdb kept only the in-frame ones, dropping some. The sample comprises about 23,000 clones, 88% of which are singletons, and approximately 0.95% rests with the top ten. The receptor comes from a boy who was born preterm. The sample taken for sequencing was naive CD8+ T cells from cord blood. The V and J genes are TRBV10-3 and TRBJ2-7; 8 bases are shared with TRBD1. In nucleotides, the CDR3 is TGTGCCATCAGTGAGGACAGGGGCGAGCAGTACTTC. This translates into CAISEDRGEQYF.